Each of the 19 T cell receptor beta chains below was sequenced from the same sample in a study of blood T cells in healthy people across ages. The authors ran a second PCR of about 7 to 11 cycles using a sample-barcoded 5' primer and a J-beta primer mix. TCRdb reprocessed the 5' RACE reads via MiXCR and lists one record per CDR3 protein. The data show fewer than 800,000 distinct CDR3 sequences, 20% to 30% seen once. These data also featured in a second study, about T cells of mothers and their children.

Sequencing used blood. Receptor source: a boy between 10 and 17 years old in good health.

This clonotype was seen a handful of times. The J gene is TRBJ2-2, the V gene TRBV6-6; 7 bases are a match to TRBD1. The V gene end was trimmed by 7 bases and the J gene end by 1 base; junction bases not matched to a gene: 9. The CDR3 totals 16 residues. The germline V gene encodes CDR1 MNHNY and CDR2 SVGAGI (reference sequence). For the CDR3, the DNA is TGTGCCAGCATCCCCAAGGGACAGATGAACACCGGGGAGCTGTTTTTT. Encoded protein: CASIPKGQMNTGELFF.

As regards this clonotype: An end of the junction does not agree with germline; a read error may underlie this. This sequence joins TRBV10-3 and TRBJ2-1; no definite D call. From germline, CDR1 is ENHRY and CDR2 SYGVKD. The length of the CDR3 is 14 residues. CDR3 sequence (DNA): TGTGCCATCAGTGAGTCTTCAGTCCTCAATGAGCAGCTCTTC. This encodes CAISESSVLNEQLF.

The genes are TRBV29-1 and TRBJ2-1; TRBD1 or TRBD2 may be the D gene (6 bases each). Looked up from germline, CDR1 is SQVTM and CDR2 is ANQGSEA. The CDR3 has 13 amino acids. In nucleotides, the CDR3 is TGCACCCTAGGGGGGCGCACCTACAATGAGCAGTTCTTC. Protein: CTLGGRTYNEQFF.

This clonotype turned up a few times. The V and J genes are TRBV29-1 and TRBJ1-2; maybe TRBD1 (5 bases). V lost 4 bases and J 6 bases, leaving 9 bases between the germline ends. Germline V gene lookup returns CDR1 SQVTM and CDR2 ANQGSEA. The CDR3 covers 11 residues. CDR3 DNA: TGCAGCGTTGTGGTAGGGGATGGCTACACCTTC. Protein sequence: CSVVVGDGYTF.

V and J are TRBV11-2 and TRBJ2-7; no firm D call. Germline V gene lookup returns CDR1 SGHAT and CDR2 FQNNGV. This CDR3 comprises 14 residues. Trimming pared 0 bases from V and 5 bases from J, leaving 11 bases between. CDR3 DNA sequence: TGTGCCAGCAGCTTAGAGGGCAGGATAAACGAGCAGTACTTC. Translation: CASSLEGRINEQYF. Full variable domain (remainder filled in from reference TRBV11-2 and TRBJ2-7): EAGVAQSPRYKIIEKRQSVAFWCNPISGHATLYWYQQILGQGPKLLIQFQNNGVVDDSQLPKDRFSAERLKGVDSTLKIQPAKLEDSAVYLCASSLEGRINEQYFGPGTRLTVT.

This clonotype was observed a few times. The chain uses TRBV3-1 and TRBJ1-2, with a weak D call TRBD1 (5 bases). V lost 2 bases to trimming and J lost 1 base, with 8 bases between them. Per the germline V gene, CDR1 is LGHDT and CDR2 is YNNKEL (reference sequence). This CDR3 is 14 amino acids long. CDR3 amino acids: CASSQIQDNYGYTF. In DNA, the CDR3 is TGTGCCAGCAGCCAAATACAGGATAACTATGGCTACACCTTC.

The chain employs TRBV6-2 or TRBV6-3 and TRBJ2-2; the D gene could be TRBD1 or TRBD2 (5 bases each). The CDR3 totals 17 residues. The germline V gene encodes CDR1 MNHEY and CDR2 SVGEGT. Deletions cut 6 bases from V and 7 bases from J, with 24 bases between. CDR3 nucleotides: TGTGCCAGCAGCCTTCTCACCGGGACGGCCTCGCGCGGGGAGCTGTTTTTT. Protein sequence: CASSLLTGTASRGELFF.

This clonotype occurred a few times. One end of the junction varies from germline; a read error may be responsible. This chain connects TRBV12-3 or TRBV12-4 to TRBJ2-5; 7 bases line up with TRBD2. There are 16 residues in the CDR3. For the CDR3, the DNA is TGTGCCAGCAGAGGCGGGAGTCCCCCCACGGAAGAGACCCGGTACTTC. This encodes CASRGGSPPTEETRYF.

This clonotype has a handful of counts. The chain is built from TRBV28 and TRBJ2-3; 8 bases map to TRBD2. Germline V gene data show CDR1 as MDHEN and CDR2 as SYDVKM. The J segment lost 0 bases and the V segment lost 3 bases, leaving 17 bases of the junction unmatched. CDR3 size: 20 residues. CDR3 amino acids: CASSLVRSRGASTSTDTQYF. CDR3 nucleotides: TGTGCCAGCAGTTTGGTTAGATCGCGGGGGGCCTCAACTAGCACAGATACGCAGTATTTT.

The chain joins TRBV3-1 to TRBJ2-1; TRBD2 matches 9 bases. This CDR3 has 16 amino acids. Germline assignment: CDR1 LGHDT and CDR2 YNNKEL (reference sequence). The ends lost 3 bases at V and 2 bases at J; junction bases unmatched: 5. CDR3 nucleotide sequence: TGTGCCAGCAGCCAGGCTAGCGGGGACACCTACAATGAGCAGTTCTTC. Amino acid sequence: CASSQASGDTYNEQFF.

The V and J genes are TRBV29-1 and TRBJ2-4; TRBD1 matches at 9 bases. There are 14 residues in the CDR3. The trim removed 4 bases at V and 2 bases at J, leaving 3 bases unmatched. Germline V gene lookup returns CDR1 SQVTM and CDR2 ANQGSEA. The CDR3 DNA reads as TGCAGCGTTGCCGGGACAGGGTCCAAAAACATTCAGTACTTC. Encoded protein: CSVAGTGSKNIQYF.

This clonotype turned up a few times. This chain joins TRBV13 and TRBJ1-4; unclear D gene. CDR1 PRHDT and CDR2 FYEKMQ come from the germline V gene (reference sequence). Trimming removed 5 bases from V and 2 bases from J, with 6 bases in between. The CDR3 is made up of 13 amino acids. CDR3 DNA sequence: TGTGCCAGCAGCGCCGATACTAATGAAAAACTGTTTTTT. Translated, it gives CASSADTNEKLFF.

This clonotype has a handful of counts. V gene TRBV10-3 combines with J gene TRBJ2-1, with D possibly TRBD2 on 5 matching bases. Trimming pared 0 bases from V and 4 bases from J, leaving 25 bases between. Germline V CDR1 and CDR2: ENHRY, SYGVKD. This CDR3 is built from 20 residues. CDR3 DNA sequence: TGTGCCATCAGTGAGTCGACTTATATGAGCGGACGGCAAAGTTACAATGAGCAGTTCTTC. Translating gives CAISESTYMSGRQSYNEQFF.

The chain has TRBV2 and TRBJ1-4, with D unclear. Trimming cost V 0 bases and J 11 bases, with 16 bases left between them. CDR3 size: 15 residues. Per the germline V gene, CDR1 is SNHLY and CDR2 is FYNNEI. In DNA form, the CDR3 reads TGTGCCAGCAGTGAAGCGAGCACGCGTGGTGGGAAACTGTTTTTT. It encodes CASSEASTRGGKLFF.

The chain couples TRBV24-1 to TRBJ2-3, with unresolved D. The germline gives CDR1 KGHDR, CDR2 SFDVKD. Trimming stripped 7 bases from V and 2 bases from J, with 6 bases between. The CDR3 runs 12 residues. The CDR3 sequence: CATRDITDTQYF. The CDR3 nucleotides are TGTGCCACCAGGGATATCACAGATACGCAGTATTTT.

There are many counts of this clonotype. The genes are TRBV5-1 and TRBJ2-7; TRBD1 aligns across 8 bases. This CDR3 has 17 residues. Trimming at V came to 3 bases and at J to 0 bases, leaving 11 bases not matched to a gene. The germline V gene encodes CDR1 SGHRS and CDR2 YFSETQ. CDR3 coding DNA: TGCGCCAGCAGCTCAAAACCGGGACAGGACTTCTCCTACGAGCAGTACTTC. This gives the protein CASSSKPGQDFSYEQYF.

This chain joins TRBV7-2 and TRBJ2-1; D is unresolved. The CDR3 length is 15 residues. The V gene lost 2 bases and the J gene lost 1 base, with 9 bases spanning the gap. Per germline, CDR1 SGHTA and CDR2 FQGNSA. The CDR3 sequence is CASSLLRTSYNEQFF. CDR3 in DNA: TGTGCCAGCAGCTTACTGCGTACATCCTACAATGAGCAGTTCTTC.

This clonotype was found a few times. This rearrangement joins TRBV5-1 to TRBJ2-3; D uncertain. CDR1 and CDR2 (germline): SGHRS, YFSETQ. This CDR3 spans 15 amino acids. The germline V and J ends were trimmed by 1 base and 4 bases, with 13 bases remaining between them. The CDR3 coding sequence is TGCGCCAGCAGCTTGAGTTGGGCGGCCTCAGATACGCAGTATTTT. It codes for CASSLSWAASDTQYF. Using reference TRBV5-1 and TRBJ2-3 for the parts outside the CDR3, the full variable domain is KAGVTQTPRYLIKTRGQQVTLSCSPISGHRSVSWYQQTPGQGLQFLFEYFSETQRNKGNFPGRFSGRQFSNSRSEMNVSTLELGDSALYLCASSLSWAASDTQYFGPGTRLTVL.

This clonotype was counted a few times. CDR3: CASSEPYVSSSAPYYEQYF. CDR3 sequence (DNA): TGTGCCAGCAGTGAACCCTACGTATCATCTTCAGCCCCCTACTACGAGCAGTACTTC. The chain uses TRBV6-1 and TRBJ2-7; D not resolved. Germline loops: CDR1 MNHNS, CDR2 SASEGT. V lost 2 bases and J lost 3, with 26 bases in between. The CDR3 is made up of 19 amino acids.